These 10 T cell receptor beta chains originate from one sample sequenced in a study of tumor-infiltrating lymphocytes in localized non-small cell lung cancer. This table comes from immunoSEQ multiplex PCR, and its TCRdb copy is limited to in-frame clones, with some not included. This sample has 11,000 or so clones, with 80% to 90% found just once. Sequenced: uninvolved lung tissue not adjacent to the tumor. These receptors all come from a human donor with non-small cell lung cancer.

The chain links TRBV6-6 to TRBJ1-2; the D gene is possibly TRBD1 (6 bases). Trimming shortened V by 5 bases and J by 4 bases, and 17 bases separated the two germline ends. Germline V gene data show CDR1 as MNHNY and CDR2 as SVGAGI (reference sequence). This CDR3 is built from 15 residues. In nucleotides, the CDR3 is TGTGCCAGCAGTCAGACGCCTGGACAGACCTATGGCTACACCTTC. Protein sequence: CASSQTPGQTYGYTF.

The V gene is TRBV7-6, the J gene TRBJ2-1; 8 bases align to TRBD1. Germline V gene lookup returns CDR1 SGHVS and CDR2 FNYEAQ. The CDR3 covers 16 residues. V was pared by 5 bases and J by 9 bases, with 15 bases of the junction left unmatched. The DNA of the CDR3 is TGTGCCAGCAGCCTCGGGACAGGCTTATTACTGCGTGAGCAGTTCTTC. The encoded protein is CASSLGTGLLLREQFF.

The chain uses TRBV4-3 and TRBJ2-3, with unresolved D. CDR3 length: 15 amino acids. CDR1 LGHNA and CDR2 YSLEER come from the germline V gene. Trimming stripped 1 base from V and 6 bases from J, with 14 bases between. The CDR3 spells CASSQGAGLGDTQYF. CDR3 in DNA: TGCGCCAGCAGCCAAGGAGCCGGCCTCGGTGATACGCAGTATTTT.

This clone is judged medium-sized. V is TRBV18 and J is TRBJ1-4; no firm D call. Trimming cost V 3 bases and J 3 bases, with 11 bases left between them. The CDR3 extends over 15 amino acids. Germline CDR1 KGHSH, CDR2 LQKENI. The CDR3: CASSPAATANEKLFF. CDR3 coding DNA: TGTGCCAGCTCACCGGCGGCAACAGCTAATGAAAAACTGTTTTTT.

The chain employs TRBV19 and TRBJ2-1; the match to TRBD2 covers 11 bases. This CDR3 is built from 17 residues. The J segment lost 7 bases and the V segment lost 4 bases, leaving 12 bases of the junction unmatched. Germline CDR1 is LNHDA and CDR2 is SQIVND (reference sequence). The CDR3, as DNA: TGTGCCAGTAGTACCCTCTTAGCGGGGGGGCCAGGGAATGAGCAGTTCTTC. This gives the protein CASSTLLAGGPGNEQFF.

The chain joins TRBV5-1 to TRBJ2-7; 7 bases are shared with TRBD1. The CDR3 has 16 residues. V was clipped by 0 bases and J by 1 base; unmatched bases: 7. Germline V gives CDR1 SGHRS, CDR2 YFSETQ. CDR3: CASSLGPLQGSYEQYF. CDR3 nucleotides: TGCGCCAGCAGCTTGGGGCCCCTACAGGGGTCCTACGAGCAGTACTTC.

This clone has only one observation. The chain links TRBV4-1 to TRBJ2-7; D is possibly TRBD2 (6 bases). Trimming took off 4 bases at V and 3 bases at J, with 25 bases between the two ends. There are 18 residues in the CDR3. CDR1 and CDR2 from the germline V gene are MGHRA and YSYEKL. The CDR3 here is CASSLTPGQTGEHYEQYF. CDR3 coding DNA: TGCGCCAGCAGCCTCACCCCGGGGCAAACGGGGGAGCACTACGAGCAGTACTTC.

The chain links TRBV18 to TRBJ1-2; no clear D gene. The CDR3 has 13 residues. Germline V lookup: CDR1 KGHSH, CDR2 LQKENI. The V end was cut by 3 bases, the J end by 3 bases, with 8 bases between. CDR3: CASSPSTDYGYTF. The CDR3 DNA sequence: TGTGCCAGCTCACCGTCGACGGACTATGGCTACACCTTC. The whole variable domain, remainder taken from reference TRBV18 and TRBJ1-2, is NAGVMQNPRHLVRRRGQEARLRCSPMKGHSHVYWYRQLPEEGLKFMVYLQKENIIDESGMPKERFSAEFPKEGPSILRIQQVVRGDSAAYFCASSPSTDYGYTFGSGTRLTVV.

V usage is TRBV18 and J usage is TRBJ1-3; D ambiguous. Germline V gene sequence: CDR1 KGHSH, CDR2 LQKENI. Trimming stripped 3 bases from V and 0 bases from J, with 12 bases between. This CDR3 is built from 16 residues. The chain's CDR3 is CASSPFPPFSGNTIYF. As DNA, the CDR3 is TGTGCCAGCTCACCGTTCCCCCCATTCTCTGGAAACACCATATATTTT.

The chain combines TRBV7-4 with TRBJ1-5; a possible D gene is TRBD1 (5 bases). The CDR3 sequence is 16 residues long. Per the germline V gene, CDR1 is SGHVT and CDR2 is SQSDAQ. The V gene lost 4 bases and the J gene lost 3 bases, with 16 bases spanning the gap. The CDR3 sequence is CASSSSTRGVNQPQHF. In DNA, the CDR3 is TGTGCCAGCAGCTCTTCAACAAGGGGTGTCAATCAGCCCCAGCATTTT.